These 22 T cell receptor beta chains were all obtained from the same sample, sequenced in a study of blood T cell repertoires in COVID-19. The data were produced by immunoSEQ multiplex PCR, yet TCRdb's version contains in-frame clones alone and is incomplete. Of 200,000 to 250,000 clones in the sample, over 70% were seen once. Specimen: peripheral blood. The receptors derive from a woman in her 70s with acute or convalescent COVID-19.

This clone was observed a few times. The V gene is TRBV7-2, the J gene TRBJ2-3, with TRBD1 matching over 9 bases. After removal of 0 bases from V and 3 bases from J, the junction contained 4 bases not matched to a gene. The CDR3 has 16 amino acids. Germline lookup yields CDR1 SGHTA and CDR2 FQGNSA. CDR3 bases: TGTGCCAGCAGCTTAGCATGGGACAGGGATACAGATACGCAGTATTTT. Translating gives CASSLAWDRDTDTQYF.

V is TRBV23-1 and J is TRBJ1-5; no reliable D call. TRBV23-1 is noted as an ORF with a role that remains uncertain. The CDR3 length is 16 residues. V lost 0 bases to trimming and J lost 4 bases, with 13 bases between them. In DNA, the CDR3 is TGCGCCAGCAGTCAATCCACGGGGTTTCCAAATCAGCCCCAGCATTTT. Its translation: CASSQSTGFPNQPQHF.

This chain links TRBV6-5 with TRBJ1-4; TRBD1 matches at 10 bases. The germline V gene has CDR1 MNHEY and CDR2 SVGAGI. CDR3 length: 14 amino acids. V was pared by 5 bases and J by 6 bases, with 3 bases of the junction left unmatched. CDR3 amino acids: CASSPGQGDEKLFF. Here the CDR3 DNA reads TGTGCCAGCAGTCCTGGACAGGGGGATGAAAAACTGTTTTTT.

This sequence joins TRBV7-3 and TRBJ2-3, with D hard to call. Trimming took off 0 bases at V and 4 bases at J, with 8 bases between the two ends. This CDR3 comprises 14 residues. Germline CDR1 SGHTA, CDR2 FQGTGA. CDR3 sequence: CASSLTLSPDTQYF. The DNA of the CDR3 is TGTGCCAGCAGCTTAACGCTTAGCCCAGATACGCAGTATTTT.

Here the CDR3 DNA reads TGTGCCAGTAGAACAATGACAGGGACCACTGAAGCTTTCTTT. It translates to CASRTMTGTTEAFF. The chain couples TRBV19 to TRBJ1-1; 7 bases are a match to TRBD1. V lost 6 bases to trimming and J lost 4 bases; unmatched junction nucleotides: 8. This CDR3 is 14 amino acids long. Germline V gene sequence: CDR1 LNHDA, CDR2 SQIVND (reference sequence).

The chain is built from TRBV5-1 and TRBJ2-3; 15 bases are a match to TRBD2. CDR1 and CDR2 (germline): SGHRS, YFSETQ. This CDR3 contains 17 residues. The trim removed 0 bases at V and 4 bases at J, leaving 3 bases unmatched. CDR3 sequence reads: CASSLEGLAGGSDTQYF. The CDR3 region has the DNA TGCGCCAGCAGCTTGGAGGGACTAGCGGGGGGATCAGATACGCAGTATTTT.

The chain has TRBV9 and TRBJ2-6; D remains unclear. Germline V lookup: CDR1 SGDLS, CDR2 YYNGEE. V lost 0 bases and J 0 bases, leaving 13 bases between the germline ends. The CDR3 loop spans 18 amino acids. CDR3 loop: CASSVGASPNSGANVLTF. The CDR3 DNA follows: TGTGCCAGCAGCGTAGGGGCAAGTCCTAACTCTGGGGCCAACGTCCTGACTTTC. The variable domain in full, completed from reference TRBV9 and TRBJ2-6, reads DSGVTQTPKHLITATGQRVTLRCSPRSGDLSVYWYQQSLDQGLQFLIQYYNGEERAKGNILERFSAQQFPDLHSELNLSSLELGDSALYFCASSVGASPNSGANVLTFGAGSRLTVL.

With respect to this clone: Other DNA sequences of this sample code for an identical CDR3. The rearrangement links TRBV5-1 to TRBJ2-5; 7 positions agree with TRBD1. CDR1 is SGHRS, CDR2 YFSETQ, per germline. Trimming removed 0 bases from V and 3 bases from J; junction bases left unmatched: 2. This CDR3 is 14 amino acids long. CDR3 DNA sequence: TGCGCCAGCAGCTTGGGAGGGGGCGAAGAGACCCAGTACTTC. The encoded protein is CASSLGGGEETQYF.

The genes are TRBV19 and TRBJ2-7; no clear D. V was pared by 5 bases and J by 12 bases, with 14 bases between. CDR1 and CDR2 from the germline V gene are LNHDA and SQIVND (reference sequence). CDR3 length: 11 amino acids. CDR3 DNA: TGTGCCAGTAGTGCCGGCGGTGTGGGGTACTTC. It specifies CASSAGGVGYF.

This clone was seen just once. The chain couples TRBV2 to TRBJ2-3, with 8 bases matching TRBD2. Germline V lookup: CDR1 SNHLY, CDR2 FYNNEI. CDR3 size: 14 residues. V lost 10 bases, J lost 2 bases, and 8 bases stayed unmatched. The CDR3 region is CATKAGVPTDTQYF. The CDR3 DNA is TGTGCCACCAAAGCGGGGGTTCCCACAGATACGCAGTATTTT.

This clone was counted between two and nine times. The CDR3 here is CASSPTGGTGIYEQYF. The CDR3 DNA reads TGTGCCAGCAGCCCGACTGGCGGGACAGGGATCTACGAGCAGTACTTC. The rearrangement uses TRBV7-2 and TRBJ2-7; 9 bases are shared with TRBD1. V lost 5 bases and J lost 3; bases outside the gene matches: 11. Germline V gene data show CDR1 as SGHTA and CDR2 as FQGNSA. The CDR3 has 16 residues.

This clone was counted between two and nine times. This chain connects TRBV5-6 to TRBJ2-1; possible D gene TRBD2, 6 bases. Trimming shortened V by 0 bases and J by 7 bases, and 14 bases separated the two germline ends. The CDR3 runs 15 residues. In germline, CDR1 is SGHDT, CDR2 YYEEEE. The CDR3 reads CASSLALREANEQFF. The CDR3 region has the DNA TGTGCCAGCAGCTTGGCCCTCAGGGAGGCGAATGAGCAGTTCTTC.

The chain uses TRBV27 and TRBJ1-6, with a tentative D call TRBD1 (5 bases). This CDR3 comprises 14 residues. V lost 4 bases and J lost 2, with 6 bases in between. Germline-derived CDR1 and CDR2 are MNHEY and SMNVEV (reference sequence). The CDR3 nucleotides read TGTGCCAGCAGTTCGACAGCCTATAATTCACCCCTCCACTTT. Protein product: CASSSTAYNSPLHF.

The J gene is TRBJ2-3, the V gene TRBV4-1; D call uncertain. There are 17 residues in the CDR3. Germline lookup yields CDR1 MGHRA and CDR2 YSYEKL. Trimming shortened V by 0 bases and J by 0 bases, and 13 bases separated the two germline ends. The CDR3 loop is CASSQDRSDASTDTQYF. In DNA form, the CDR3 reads TGCGCCAGCAGCCAAGATAGGAGCGATGCAAGCACAGATACGCAGTATTTT.

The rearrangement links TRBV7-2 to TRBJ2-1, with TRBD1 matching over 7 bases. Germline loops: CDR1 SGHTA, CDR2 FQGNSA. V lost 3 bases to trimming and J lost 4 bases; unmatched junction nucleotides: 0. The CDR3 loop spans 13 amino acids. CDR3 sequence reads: CASSLGQYNEQFF. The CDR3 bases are TGTGCCAGCAGCTTGGGACAGTACAATGAGCAGTTCTTC.

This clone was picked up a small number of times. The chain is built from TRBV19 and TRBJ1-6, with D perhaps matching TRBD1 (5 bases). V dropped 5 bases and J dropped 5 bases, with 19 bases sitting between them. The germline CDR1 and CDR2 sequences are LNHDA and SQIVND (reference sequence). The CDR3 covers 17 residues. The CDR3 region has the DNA TGTGCCAGTAGTTCCACAGGTTCCGCCATCGATAATTCACCCCTCCACTTT. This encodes CASSSTGSAIDNSPLHF.

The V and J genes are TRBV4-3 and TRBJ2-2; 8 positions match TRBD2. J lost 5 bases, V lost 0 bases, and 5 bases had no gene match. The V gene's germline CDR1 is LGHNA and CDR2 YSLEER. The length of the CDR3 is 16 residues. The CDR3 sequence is CASSQDGTRETGELFF. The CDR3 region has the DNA TGCGCCAGCAGCCAAGATGGGACTAGGGAAACCGGGGAGCTGTTTTTT.

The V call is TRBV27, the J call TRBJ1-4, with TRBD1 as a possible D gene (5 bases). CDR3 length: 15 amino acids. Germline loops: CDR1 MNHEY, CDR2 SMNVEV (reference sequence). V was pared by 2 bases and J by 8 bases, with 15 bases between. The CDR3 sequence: CASSLQGPGGEKLFF. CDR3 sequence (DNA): TGTGCCAGCAGTTTACAAGGGCCCGGGGGGGAAAAACTGTTTTTT.

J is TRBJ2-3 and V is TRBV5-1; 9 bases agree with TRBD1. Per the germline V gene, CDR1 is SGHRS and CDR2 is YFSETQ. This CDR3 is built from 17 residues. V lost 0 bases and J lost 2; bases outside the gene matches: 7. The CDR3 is CASSLVTGGEPTDTQYF. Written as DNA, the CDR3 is TGCGCCAGCAGCTTGGTCACAGGGGGCGAACCCACAGATACGCAGTATTTT. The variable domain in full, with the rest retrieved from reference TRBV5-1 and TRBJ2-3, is KAGVTQTPRYLIKTRGQQVTLSCSPISGHRSVSWYQQTPGQGLQFLFEYFSETQRNKGNFPGRFSGRQFSNSRSEMNVSTLELGDSALYLCASSLVTGGEPTDTQYFGPGTRLTVL.

In DNA form, the CDR3 reads TGTGCCAGCAGTTCATCCACAGCCAATCTTCAAGAGACCCAGTACTTC. Translating gives CASSSSTANLQETQYF. The chain couples TRBV27 to TRBJ2-5; no clear D. Germline loops: CDR1 MNHEY, CDR2 SMNVEV (reference sequence). The CDR3 covers 16 residues. The V gene lost 4 bases and the J gene lost 2 bases, with 17 bases spanning the gap.

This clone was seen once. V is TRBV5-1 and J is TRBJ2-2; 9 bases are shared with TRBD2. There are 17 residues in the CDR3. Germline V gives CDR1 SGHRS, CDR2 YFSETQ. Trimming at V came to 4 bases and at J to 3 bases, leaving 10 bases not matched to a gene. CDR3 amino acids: CASSPPGSGGYTGELFF. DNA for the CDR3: TGCGCCAGCAGCCCCCCTGGGAGCGGGGGGTACACCGGGGAGCTGTTTTTT.

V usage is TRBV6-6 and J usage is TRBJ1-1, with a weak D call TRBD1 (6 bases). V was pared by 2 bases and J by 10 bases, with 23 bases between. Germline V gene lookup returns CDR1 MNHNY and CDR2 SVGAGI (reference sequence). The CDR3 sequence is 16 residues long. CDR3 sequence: CASSYPSSDRPEGAFF. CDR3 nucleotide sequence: TGTGCCAGCAGTTACCCCTCGAGCGACAGGCCCGAGGGAGCTTTCTTT.